The T cell receptor (beta chain) under discussion was sequenced for a study of PD-1 blockade in classical Hodgkin lymphoma. At the level of the study: Intravenous delivery of nivolumab at 3 mg/kg to patients occurred every 2 weeks.

Autologous stem cell transplantation was followed by relapse in every patient, and brentuximab vedotin exposure varied. Sequenced by immunoSEQ multiplex PCR; TCRdb stores in-frame clones only, minus some. In the table there are 13,000 to 15,000 clones, about 82% of which are singletons. Germline V gene sequence: CDR1 SEHNR, CDR2 FQNEAQ (reference sequence). V shed 1 base, J shed 3 bases, and the junction held 8 bases outside the gene matches. The CDR3 has 18 residues. This clone was recorded a few times. The antigen is unknown. Findings and limits, study-wide: CD4+ TCR diversity climbed significantly by C4D1, unlike CD8+ TCR diversity. Newly diagnosed patients reportedly trailed healthy donors in baseline TCR diversity.

The source is a human donor with classical Hodgkin lymphoma. The rearrangement links TRBV7-9 to TRBJ2-5; 13 nucleotides line up with TRBD2. The specimen comprised peripheral blood mononuclear cells (PBMCs), sampled at baseline. The CDR3 reads CASSLGTSGGPSKETQYF. Written as DNA, the CDR3 is TGTGCCAGCAGCTTAGGGACTAGCGGGGGACCCTCTAAAGAGACCCAGTACTTC. Full variable domain (rest looked up from reference TRBV7-9 and TRBJ2-5): DTGVSQNPRHKITKRGQNVTFRCDPISEHNRLYWYRQTLGQGPEFLTYFQNEAQLEKSRLLSDRFSAERPKGSFSTLEIQRTEQGDSAMYLCASSLGTSGGPSKETQYFGPGTRLLVL.